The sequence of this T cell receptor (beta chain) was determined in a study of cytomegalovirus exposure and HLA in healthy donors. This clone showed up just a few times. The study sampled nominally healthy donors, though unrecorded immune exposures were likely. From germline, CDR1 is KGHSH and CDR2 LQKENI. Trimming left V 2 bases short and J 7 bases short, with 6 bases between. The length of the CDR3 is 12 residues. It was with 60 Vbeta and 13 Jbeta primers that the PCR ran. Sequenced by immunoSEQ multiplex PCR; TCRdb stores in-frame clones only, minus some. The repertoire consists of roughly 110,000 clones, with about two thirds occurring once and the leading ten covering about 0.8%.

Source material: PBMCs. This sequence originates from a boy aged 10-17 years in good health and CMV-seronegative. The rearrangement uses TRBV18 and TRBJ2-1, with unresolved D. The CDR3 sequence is CASSPSGNEQFF. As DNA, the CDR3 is TGTGCCAGCTCACCATCCGGGAATGAGCAGTTCTTC.